This T cell receptor (beta chain) was captured in a study of PD-1 blockade in classical Hodgkin lymphoma. TCRdb's table, derived via immunoSEQ multiplex PCR, lists solely in-frame clones and lacks some. The data contain 90,000 to 100,000 clones, more than 70% of them seen just once; the ten biggest clones take up less than 10%. Time point of the sample: cycle 4 day 1 (C4D1), after six to seven weeks of nivolumab. Each patient experienced a relapse that followed autologous stem cell transplantation, and brentuximab vedotin exposure varied. V gave up 5 bases and J gave up 2 bases; unmatched junction bases: 12. CDR3 length equals 16 residues. The germline gives CDR1 SGDLS, CDR2 YYNGEE.

This clonotype was sampled from a human donor with classical Hodgkin lymphoma. The chain joins TRBV9 to TRBJ1-2; 7 positions match TRBD1. The specimen comprised peripheral blood mononuclear cells (PBMCs), sampled before the fourth cycle of nivolumab. The CDR3 loop reads CASSAPRQGPNYGYTF. The CDR3 region has the DNA TGTGCCAGCAGTGCACCCCGACAGGGACCCAACTATGGCTACACCTTC. The full variable domain, rest sourced from reference TRBV9 and TRBJ1-2, is DSGVTQTPKHLITATGQRVTLRCSPRSGDLSVYWYQQSLDQGLQFLIQYYNGEERAKGNILERFSAQQFPDLHSELNLSSLELGDSALYFCASSAPRQGPNYGYTFGSGTRLTVV.